This TCR beta chain originates from a study of T cell responses to AZD1222 COVID-19 vaccine. A word on this clone: What it binds is not known.

Study conclusions and caveats: Elevations in Spike-specific TCR breadth and depth followed administration of two AZD1222 doses.

The assay was immunoSEQ multiplex PCR, and TCRdb's table has in-frame clones only and misses some. The table includes roughly 160,000 clones, 88% detected once. The CDR3 has 13 residues. The germline V gene encodes CDR1 MDHEN and CDR2 SYDVKM. V lost 6 bases and J lost 2; bases outside the gene matches: 3. The chain couples TRBV28 to TRBJ1-2; 7 bases map to TRBD1. This TCR derives from an adult in good health. The sample here was peripheral blood, taken on day 0 of AZD1222 vaccination. The CDR3 DNA is TGTGCCAGCAGGAAGACAGGGAACTATGGCTACACCTTC. As protein: CASRKTGNYGYTF.